A single sample gave rise to the 21 T cell receptor beta chains below, sequenced in a study of PD-1 blockade in mismatch repair-deficient tumors (dated by TCRdb to about 2017). The library relied on the immunoSEQ multiplex PCR assay. TCRdb provides this immuneACCESS table in a form limited to in-frame rearrangements. Some clones are lacking; in checked studies, under half of them reflect an unresolved V gene, and why the rest are absent is not known. The sample table holds around 130,000 clones, of which around nine tenths were seen once. In total, the top ten clones hold 12% of the sample. The specimen comprised peripheral blood, sampled approximately 70 weeks after starting pembrolizumab. The receptor set was obtained from an adult with mismatch repair-deficient cancer.

The chain carries TRBV4-1 and TRBJ1-5; D not certain. The germline CDR1 and CDR2 sequences are MGHRA and YSYEKL. Trimming shortened V by 2 bases and J by 0 bases, and 8 bases separated the two germline ends. The CDR3 length is 15 residues. CDR3 sequence reads: CASSQWLGSNQPQHF. The CDR3 coding sequence is TGCGCCAGCAGCCAATGGTTGGGTAGCAATCAGCCCCAGCATTTT.

CDR3 nucleotides: TGTGCCAGCAGCTTAGATCATGAGGGGGAGTTCCACAATGAGCAGTTCTTC. Translating gives CASSLDHEGEFHNEQFF. The V and J genes are TRBV11-2 and TRBJ2-1; the D gene is possibly TRBD1 (6 bases). V was clipped by 0 bases and J by 5 bases, with 17 bases between them. Germline V lookup: CDR1 SGHAT, CDR2 FQNNGV. This CDR3 is 17 amino acids long. Combining the CDR3 with reference TRBV11-2 and TRBJ2-1 gives the whole variable domain EAGVAQSPRYKIIEKRQSVAFWCNPISGHATLYWYQQILGQGPKLLIQFQNNGVVDDSQLPKDRFSAERLKGVDSTLKIQPAKLEDSAVYLCASSLDHEGEFHNEQFFGPGTRLTVL.

The genes are TRBV27 and TRBJ2-7; TRBD1 matches at 8 bases. CDR3 length equals 15 residues. Germline CDR1 MNHEY, CDR2 SMNVEV (reference sequence). J was trimmed by 0 bases and V by 4 bases; bases with no gene match: 5. Here the CDR3 reads CASSSGDRSSYEQYF. DNA of the CDR3: TGTGCCAGCAGTTCCGGGGACAGGAGCTCCTACGAGCAGTACTTC.

This chain links TRBV4-3 with TRBJ2-1; D call uncertain. The germline V gene encodes CDR1 LGHNA and CDR2 YSLEER. This CDR3 spans 13 amino acids. Trimming left V 2 bases short and J 4 bases short, with 6 bases between. The CDR3 bases are TGCGCCAGCAGCCAACACGGGTACAATGAGCAGTTCTTC. Protein sequence: CASSQHGYNEQFF.

The DNA of the CDR3 is TGTGCCAGCAGACCATTATCGGGGGACTCCTACAATGAGCAGTTCTTC. Its protein product is CASRPLSGDSYNEQFF. The V call is TRBV27, the J call TRBJ2-1; possible D gene TRBD2, 6 bases. Trimming took 6 bases from V and 0 from J, leaving 15 bases between them. The CDR3 consists of 16 residues. The germline gives CDR1 MNHEY, CDR2 SMNVEV (reference sequence).

This chain connects TRBV5-6 to TRBJ2-7; tentatively, D is TRBD1 (6 bases). The CDR3 consists of 17 residues. V was clipped by 3 bases and J by 1 base, with 20 bases between them. The germline V gene encodes CDR1 SGHDT and CDR2 YYEEEE. In DNA, the CDR3 is TGTGCCAGCAGCTCAGACCTGTCGACAGGACATTCCTACGAGCAGTACTTC. Amino acids: CASSSDLSTGHSYEQYF.

The gene calls are TRBV4-1 and TRBJ2-7; 10 bases map to TRBD2. The CDR3 totals 16 residues. Germline trimming cut 1 base from V and 7 bases from J; bases unmatched to any gene: 10. Germline V lookup: CDR1 MGHRA, CDR2 YSYEKL. CDR3 loop: CASSQVSLAGAREQYF. CDR3 sequence (DNA): TGCGCCAGCAGCCAAGTAAGCCTAGCGGGAGCTCGAGAGCAGTACTTC.

The chain recombines TRBV19 with TRBJ1-5; TRBD1 aligns across 11 bases. The CDR3 runs to 16 residues. Germline CDR1 and CDR2: LNHDA and SQIVND (reference sequence). V shed 6 bases and J 1 base; nucleotides not matched to a gene: 5. CDR3 DNA: TGTGCCAGTAGCAAGAGGGACAGGGGGAGCAATCAGCCCCAGCATTTT. Protein sequence: CASSKRDRGSNQPQHF.

This clone was counted a few times. V is TRBV6-5 and J is TRBJ1-5; D may be TRBD1 (5 bases). Per the germline V gene, CDR1 is MNHEY and CDR2 is SVGAGI. V was pared by 5 bases and J by 5 bases, with 16 bases between. This CDR3 contains 15 residues. Written as DNA, the CDR3 is TGTGCCAGCAGTGTTACCGGAGGGGATCATCAGCCCCAGCATTTT. Its protein is CASSVTGGDHQPQHF.

This clone was observed a single time. The rearrangement uses TRBV7-3 and TRBJ2-1; weak D call: TRBD2 (6 bases). The CDR3 consists of 16 residues. Germline assignment: CDR1 SGHTA and CDR2 FQGTGA. The V gene lost 2 bases and the J gene lost 7 bases, with 18 bases spanning the gap. CDR3 sequence (DNA): TGTGCCAGCAGCTTAGGAGGGCTAGCGAATGGGAATGAGCAGTTCTTC. Its translation: CASSLGGLANGNEQFF.

The rearrangement links TRBV11-3 to TRBJ2-7; D gene unclear. V was clipped by 4 bases and J by 2 bases, with 15 bases between them. Germline V gene sequence: CDR1 SGHNT, CDR2 YENEEA. The CDR3 totals 15 residues. The CDR3 DNA is TGTGCCAGCAGCTCCTTCATGGGGATAGCCTACGAGCAGTACTTC. This encodes CASSSFMGIAYEQYF.

The chain couples TRBV27 to TRBJ1-1, with a possible D match to TRBD1 (5 bases). V dropped 5 bases and J dropped 3 bases, with 10 bases sitting between them. Per germline, CDR1 MNHEY and CDR2 SMNVEV (reference sequence). The CDR3 is made up of 13 amino acids. The CDR3 here is CASSQVGDTEAFF. In DNA form, the CDR3 reads TGTGCCAGCAGTCAAGTAGGGGACACTGAAGCTTTCTTT.

The chain couples TRBV10-2 to TRBJ2-5, with a tentative D call TRBD2 (6 bases). This CDR3 has 12 amino acids. Looked up from germline, CDR1 is WSHSY and CDR2 is SAAADI. The V and J ends lost 8 bases and 5 bases respectively, with 12 bases between them. CDR3 DNA sequence: TGCGCCAGCCTTGGAGGGAGGGAGACCCAGTACTTC. Translated: CASLGGRETQYF.

The table lists this clone with a count of one. J is TRBJ2-7 and V is TRBV29-1; D not resolved. CDR3 length equals 13 residues. V dropped 0 bases and J dropped 5 bases, with 11 bases sitting between them. Germline assignment: CDR1 SQVTM and CDR2 ANQGSEA. The CDR3 DNA follows: TGCAGCGTTGAAGATGGGATTTTCCACGAGCAGTACTTC. Its protein product is CSVEDGIFHEQYF.

The genes are TRBV18 and TRBJ2-7; D is unclear. The CDR3 is made up of 15 amino acids. V dropped 3 bases and J dropped 0 bases, with 12 bases sitting between them. Germline assignment: CDR1 KGHSH and CDR2 LQKENI. The CDR3 sequence is CASSPAAFLSYEQYF. The CDR3 nucleotides are TGTGCCAGCTCACCGGCAGCCTTCCTCTCCTACGAGCAGTACTTC.

V is TRBV27 and J is TRBJ2-5; unclear D gene. V lost 8 bases and J lost 8, with 9 bases in between. CDR1 and CDR2 from the germline V gene are MNHEY and SMNVEV (reference sequence). This CDR3 spans 10 amino acids. CDR3 loop: CASGRVTQYF. CDR3 sequence (DNA): TGTGCCAGCGGACGGGTCACCCAGTACTTC.

In DNA form, the CDR3 reads TGTGCCAGCAGTCCCCGGGGTCAGCCAGATACGCAGTATTTT. Its protein is CASSPRGQPDTQYF. The genes are TRBV2 and TRBJ2-3; D may be TRBD2 (5 bases). V lost 5 bases to trimming and J lost 4 bases, with 13 bases between them. This CDR3 has 14 amino acids. Germline V gene sequence: CDR1 SNHLY, CDR2 FYNNEI.

The chain links TRBV2 to TRBJ1-3, with D hard to call. Germline V gene lookup returns CDR1 SNHLY and CDR2 FYNNEI. This CDR3 comprises 14 residues. Trimming cost V 6 bases and J 0 bases, with 9 bases left between them. The CDR3 protein is CASRTPGSGNTIYF. The CDR3, as DNA: TGTGCCAGCAGAACACCCGGCTCTGGAAACACCATATATTTT.

The chain combines TRBV4-1 with TRBJ2-3, with 7 bases matching TRBD1. The CDR3 is 18 residues long. After removal of 6 bases from V and 4 bases from J, the junction contained 19 bases not matched to a gene. CDR1 is MGHRA, CDR2 YSYEKL, per germline. CDR3 protein: CASRSHGQARAYADTQYF. CDR3 DNA sequence: TGCGCCAGCAGGAGTCACGGACAGGCCCGTGCTTACGCAGATACGCAGTATTTT.

The gene calls are TRBV29-1 and TRBJ2-1; TRBD2 aligns across 13 bases. The germline gives CDR1 SQVTM, CDR2 ANQGSEA. The CDR3 sequence is 19 residues long. V trimming: 3 bases; J trimming: 4 bases; junction bases outside the gene matches: 15. Here the CDR3 reads CSVEDVTSGRAEVYNEQFF. DNA of the CDR3: TGCAGCGTTGAGGATGTCACTAGCGGGAGGGCCGAGGTGTACAATGAGCAGTTCTTC.

V usage is TRBV11-2 and J usage is TRBJ2-3; 12 bases fit TRBD2. Per the germline V gene, CDR1 is SGHAT and CDR2 is FQNNGV. The trim removed 6 bases at V and 4 bases at J, leaving 5 bases unmatched. This CDR3 is built from 15 residues. CDR3 DNA: TGTGCCAGCAGTCCGACTAGCGGGAGTGCAGATACGCAGTATTTT. Translated: CASSPTSGSADTQYF.